The sequence of this T cell receptor (beta chain) was determined in a study of follicular helper T cells after annual influenza vaccination (dated by TCRdb to 2016 to 2017). Looking at the study overall: After each seasonal influenza vaccination, blood samples were collected on days 0, 7 and 28. To look at recall of cTfh clones, some subjects were tracked through successive annual vaccinations covering the 2013-2014, 2014-2015 and 2015-2016 seasons. One week after vaccination, a second recruited cohort of more than nine subjects (Table S1) displayed a similar ICOS+CD38+ cTfh response. Six subjects had multi-year samples: four covered two vaccination seasons and two covered three seasons. Samples from 2013-2014 were cryopreserved, whereas samples from 2015 were processed immediately after collection. The research as a whole found: ICOS+CD38+ cTfh clonality correlated with the frequency of that population, and its change correlated with the change in circulating plasmablast frequency. Because only roughly 10-20% of the analyzed cells gave productive TCRB sequences, there was no way to sample rare clonotypes. Day 7 ICOS+CD38+ clones were most often found later in ICOS-CD38- cTfh, suggesting that subset may serve as a memory reservoir. With successive annual vaccinations, a recurrent oligoclonal ICOS+CD38+ cTfh response was recalled, and this response contained tetramer and AIM influenza-specific clonotypes.

Library creation used the immunoSEQ multiplex PCR assay. Adaptive Biotechnologies carried out TCRB amplification, library preparation, sequencing and preliminary bioinformatics at Survey level resolution. For TCRB sequencing, genomic DNA from the sorted cTfh populations was amplified by multiplex PCR. The study's processing was this. Clonality was calculated in R as 1 minus normalized Shannon entropy, and the Gini index was computed with the R package ineq. Overlap score was defined as the summed counts of shared sequences divided by the total counts of all sequences in both compared samples. Shared-clonotype significance used Fisher's exact test assuming a theoretical repertoire of 10^7 TCRB sequences. TCRdb retrieved this table from immuneACCESS and kept in-frame rearrangements only. Not all clones are present; in checked studies, unresolved V genes account for under half, and no reason is known for the remainder. Clone size and V and J calls were adopted from that table, with D and trimming inferred from the DNA. The sample table records about 9,400 clones; over 80% of these occur just once. In total, the top ten clones hold 1.5% to 1.7% of the sample.

Inclusive of the bounding cysteine and phenylalanine, the CDR3 is 16 residues long. Only the CDR3 portion is preserved as DNA: 48 bases, with reading frame beginning at the first base. The germline V gene supplies CDR1 SGHVS and CDR2 FNYEAQ. Trimming takes 5 bases off V and 8 bases off J; junction bases not matched to a gene: 11. The time point label on this specimen signifies: 2015-2016 season, pre-vaccination. Adults received seasonal inactivated influenza vaccine (Fluvarix), and TCRB sequencing tracked sorted blood CD4 subsets before and after vaccination. To be eligible, subjects had to live in the community and must not have received influenza vaccine in the previous 6 months. Subjects were excluded for influenza vaccine contraindications, substance abuse, HIV/AIDS, active malignancy, immunomodulatory medication, or active illness such as respiratory infection. Per time point, between 40 and 100 mL of blood was sampled. Circulating Tfh were defined as non-naive CD4+CXCR5+PD-1+ cells, and these cells were sorted into ICOS+CD38+ and ICOS-CD38- fractions. PBMC were isolated using Ficoll-Paque PLUS or SepMate separation. Before DNA was extracted, the cell subsets were sorted from PBMC using a BD FACS Aria.

Worth noting for this clone: Its antigen specificity is not known. One base away there is no much larger clone; base qualities are not given.

The sequence was obtained from an adult who received the influenza vaccine. The chain joins TRBV7-6 to TRBJ2-1, with 11 central nucleotides matching TRBD2. Here the sequenced sample was CXCR5+ CD38- circulating T follicular helper cells from blood, taken on the day of influenza vaccination. The cell subset or site label on this specimen signifies: circulating Tfh, non-naive CD4+CXCR5+PD-1+ (ICOS+CD38+ or ICOS-CD38-). CDR3 loop: CASSRGLAARGHEQFF. The DNA sequence is TGTGCCAGCAGCCGGGGACTAGCGGCACGAGGACATGAGCAGTTCTTC.